Below, one TCR beta chain is given with its context. Its antigen is unknown. No base-level quality is on record; no much larger clone is a single base apart. This entry comes from a study of blood T cell repertoires in COVID-19 (dated by TCRdb to 2019 to 2021). About the study as a whole: The collaborator samples originated in the United States, Italy and Spain and spanned the acute and convalescent phases of COVID-19. HLA class I and class II types, where available, came from metadata supplied by the sample provider rather than from assay-based typing. The material from the prospective study consisted of cDNA or gDNA derived from T cells, B-cell-depleted T cells, or PBMCs. Samples came from the ongoing ImmuneRACE study (first 160 participants) plus 1,254 subjects from 6 global collaborators. Nearly every sample came with metadata listing a de-identified subject ID, COVID-19 status, age in years and sex. A freely available public database, intended as a resource for researchers studying the immune response to SARS-CoV-2, is where the repertoires were released. The dataset comprised deeply sampled blood TCRbeta repertoires from subjects exposed to, actively infected with, or recovered from COVID-19.

Whole blood was collected in K2EDTA tubes by collaborating institutions according to the institutions' own protocols. For TCRbeta analysis, collaborators shipped samples as frozen whole blood, isolated PBMCs, or DNA extracted from either of those sample types. TCRbeta CDR3 regions were amplified from genomic DNA using the immunoSEQ Assay, a bias-controlled multiplex PCR. As for the authors' bioinformatics: The number of nucleated cells in each sample was estimated by amplification of reference gene primers within the assay. To quantify the absolute abundance of each unique TCRbeta CDR3 rearrangement, sequence reads were collapsed and filtered. For each sample, productive Simpson clonality was calculated as the square root of Simpson's diversity index over productive rearrangements. TCRdb provides this immuneACCESS table in a form limited to in-frame rearrangements. Some clones are lacking; in checked studies, under half of them reflect an unresolved V gene, and why the rest are absent is not known. Clone size and V and J calls were adopted from that table, with D and trimming inferred from the DNA. In this sample the table shows more than 65,000 clones, 89% of which occur a single time. More than 8% of the sample rests with the top ten.

The investigation overall reported the following: The amount of clinical and demographic metadata varied by source and participant and was provided uncurated.

From cysteine to phenylalanine, the CDR3 is 13 amino acids long. Just the 39-base CDR3 DNA is kept, in frame starting at base 1. Via the germline V gene, CDR1 is MNHEY and CDR2 SVGAGI. The V and J ends are trimmed by 4 bases and 4 bases, leaving 8 bases between them. Sequenced: peripheral blood. The sequence was obtained from a man aged 50 to 60 with acute or convalescent COVID-19. The chain is assembled from TRBV6-5 and TRBJ1-5; matching of 6 bases hints at TRBD1 as the D gene. Here the CDR3 is given as CASSFTGNQPQHF. The DNA reads TGTGCCAGCAGTTTTACAGGGAATCAGCCCCAGCATTTT.